This is a list of T cell receptor beta chains from one sample in a study of PD-1 blockade in classical Hodgkin lymphoma. Clones were sequenced by immunoSEQ multiplex PCR, and TCRdb holds only the in-frame ones, with some missing. The repertoire consists of about 110,000 clones, with nearly 90% occurring once and the leading ten covering 15% to 20%. The source was peripheral blood mononuclear cells (PBMCs), collected before the second cycle of nivolumab. These receptor sequences come from a human donor with classical Hodgkin lymphoma. CDR3s include the opening cysteine and the closing phenylalanine or tryptophan. The order of the fields is clone size, D gene, V gene, J gene, CDR3 DNA, CDR3 protein. The D gene is left open where the match is weak. The size entry is marked missing in some rows and otherwise reads once, few, many or a size class.

once	-	TRBV5-4	TRBJ2-7	TGTGCCAGCAGCTTGGCGGCGGACCCCTACGAGCAGTACTTC	CASSLAADPYEQYF
-	-	TRBV12-5	TRBJ2-5	TGTGCTAGTGGTTTGGGCAGGGTTGAGACCCAGTACTTC	CASGLGRVETQYF
-	TRBD2	TRBV30	TRBJ2-3	TGTGCCTGGAGCCTCCCTGGGCTAGCGGCTAGCACAGATACGCAGTATTTT	CAWSLPGLAASTDTQYF
once	-	TRBV7-9	TRBJ2-5	TGTGCCAGCAGCTTAGAAGTCGGAGAGCAGTACTTC	CASSLEVGEQYF
-	-	TRBV29-1	TRBJ1-1	TGCAGCGTTTGGACAGATAACACTGAAGCTTTCTTT	CSVWTDNTEAFF
once	-	TRBV18	TRBJ1-2	TGTGCCAGCTCACCACCGGACTTGCACTATGGCTACACCTTC	CASSPPDLHYGYTF
-	TRBD1	TRBV10-2	TRBJ2-7	TGCGCCAGCACCCTAGACCGGGACAGGGGATCCTACGAGCAGTACTTC	CASTLDRDRGSYEQYF
-	-	TRBV11-2	TRBJ2-5	TGTGCCAGCAGCTTAGAGTGGTCGACACTACAGAAAGAGACCCAGTACTTC	CASSLEWSTLQKETQYF
-	-	TRBV4-2	TRBJ1-5	TGTGCCAGCAGCCAAGTCGACAGGAGCTATAGCAATCAGCCCCAGCATTTT	CASSQVDRSYSNQPQHF
-	-	TRBV6-1	TRBJ1-2	TGTGCCAGCAGTGAAGATGGCAGGGGTGATGGCTACACCTTC	CASSEDGRGDGYTF
-	-	TRBV4-3	TRBJ2-1	TGCGCCAGCAGCCCTGGTCCGGCGATCAACTCCTACAATGAGCAGTTCTTC	CASSPGPAINSYNEQFF
-	TRBD1	TRBV4-3	TRBJ1-5	TGCGCCAGCAGCCAAGGTTGGACAGGGGCCATCAATCAGCCCCAGCATTTT	CASSQGWTGAINQPQHF
-	TRBD1	TRBV6-5	TRBJ1-3	TGTGCCAGCAGTTTACAGGGGACCGGAAACACCATATATTTT	CASSLQGTGNTIYF
-	-	TRBV29-1	TRBJ2-7	TGCAGCGTGGGGCAAAGAGACTACGAGCAGTACTTC	CSVGQRDYEQYF
-	-	TRBV6-5	TRBJ2-6	TGTGCCAGCAGTTACGGGGGGACTGGGGCCAACGTCCTGACTTTC	CASSYGGTGANVLTF
-	TRBD2	TRBV4-3	TRBJ2-1	TGCGCCAGCAGCCAAGCATCTATAGGACTAGCGGCCTACAATGAGCAGTTCTTC	CASSQASIGLAAYNEQFF
-	-	TRBV19	TRBJ2-7	TGTGCCAGTAGTCTGCGGCGGGACTGCTGCGAGCAGTACTTC	CASSLRRDCCEQYF
-	-	TRBV4-2	TRBJ1-3	TGTGCCAGCAGCCAAGATCCCGGGGGCATGGACACCATATATTTT	CASSQDPGGMDTIYF
-	-	TRBV10-3	TRBJ2-5	TGTGCCATCAGTGAATCTTCTCAAGAGACCCAGTACTTC	CAISESSQETQYF
-	-	TRBV18	TRBJ2-3	TGTGCCAGCTCCCCCGGCGGGGTGAAGCGGTGGGATACGCAGTATTTT	CASSPGGVKRWDTQYF
-	-	TRBV19	TRBJ2-1	TGTGCCAGTAGTATGGGGCTAGCGAGGAACAATGAGCAGTTCTTC	CASSMGLARNNEQFF
few	-	TRBV5-1	TRBJ2-5	TGCGCCAGCAGCTTCGAAGGACAGCGGAGACAGAGGGACTTC	CASSFEGQRRQRDF
-	-	TRBV4-1	TRBJ2-7	TGCGCCAGCAGCCAACCTACAGGTGTTGAGCAGTACTTC	CASSQPTGVEQYF
-	-	TRBV28	TRBJ2-1	TGTGCCAGCAGTGAGTTTAGCCCGGCCGAGCAGTTCTTC	CASSEFSPAEQFF
-	-	TRBV19	TRBJ2-3	TGTGCCAGTAGTATCGACACAGGGACAGATACGCAGTATTTT	CASSIDTGTDTQYF
-	TRBD1	TRBV5-8	TRBJ1-5	TGTGCCAGCAGCTCCTTGGGACAGCTTTATAGCAATCAGCCCCAGCATTTT	CASSSLGQLYSNQPQHF